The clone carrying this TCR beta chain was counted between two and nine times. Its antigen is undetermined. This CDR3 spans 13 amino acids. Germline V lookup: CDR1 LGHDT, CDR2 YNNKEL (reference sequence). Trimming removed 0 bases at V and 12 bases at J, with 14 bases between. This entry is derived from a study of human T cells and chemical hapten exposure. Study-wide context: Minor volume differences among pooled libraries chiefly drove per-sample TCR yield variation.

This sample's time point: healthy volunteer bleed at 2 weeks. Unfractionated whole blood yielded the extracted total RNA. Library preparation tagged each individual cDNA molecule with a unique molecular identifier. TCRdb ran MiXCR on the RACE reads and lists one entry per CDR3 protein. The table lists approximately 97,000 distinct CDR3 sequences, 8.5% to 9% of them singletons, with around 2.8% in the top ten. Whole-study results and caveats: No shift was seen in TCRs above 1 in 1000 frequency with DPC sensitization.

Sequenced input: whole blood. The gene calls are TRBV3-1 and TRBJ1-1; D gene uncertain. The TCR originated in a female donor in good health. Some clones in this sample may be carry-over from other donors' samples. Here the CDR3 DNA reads TGTGCCAGCAGCCAAGACTGGCAATCGAGGTCTTTCTTT. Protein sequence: CASSQDWQSRSFF.